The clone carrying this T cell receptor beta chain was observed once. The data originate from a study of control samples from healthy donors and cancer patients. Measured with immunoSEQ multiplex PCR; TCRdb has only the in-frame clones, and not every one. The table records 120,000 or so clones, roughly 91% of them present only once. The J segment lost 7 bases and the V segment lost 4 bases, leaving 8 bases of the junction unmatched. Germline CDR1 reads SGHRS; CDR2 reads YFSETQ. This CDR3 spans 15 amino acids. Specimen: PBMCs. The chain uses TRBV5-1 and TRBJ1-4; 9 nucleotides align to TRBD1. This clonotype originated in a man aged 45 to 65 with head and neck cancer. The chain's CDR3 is CASSGGTGRIEKLFF. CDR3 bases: TGCGCCAGCAGCGGGGGGACAGGGAGGATTGAAAAACTGTTTTTT. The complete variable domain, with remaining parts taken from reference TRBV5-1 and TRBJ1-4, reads KAGVTQTPRYLIKTRGQQVTLSCSPISGHRSVSWYQQTPGQGLQFLFEYFSETQRNKGNFPGRFSGRQFSNSRSEMNVSTLELGDSALYLCASSGGTGRIEKLFFGSGTQLSVL.